This paragraph reports one T cell receptor beta chain. Its antigen is not yet known. No per-base quality is available; no much larger clone lies one base away. The CDR3 starts with the cysteine, ends with the phenylalanine, and has 17 residues. Here the CDR3 DNA is all that survives: 51 bases in frame from base 1. CDR1 and CDR2 (MNHNY, SVGAGI) derive from the germline V gene (reference sequence). The trim is 0 bases for V and 0 bases for J, with a gap of 12 bases between the germline ends. The sample is drawn from a study of post-analysis software for immune sequencing data (dated by TCRdb to 2013 to 2016). Context from the whole study: The recorded disease courses included relapsing-remitting, secondary progressive and progressive-relapsing multiple sclerosis, and some patients had no subtype annotation. The patient repertoires were set against 10 to 11 previously published healthy control repertoires from donors whose ages ranged from roughly 6 to 27 years. A subset of samples was prepared in parallel using single-end sample barcoding, then pooled and co-amplified after Illumina adapter ligation. What the authors observed across the whole study: Direct clustering with F measure showed strong co-clustering of samples prepared in the same batch, prompting a batch-effect correction. A few TRBV segments, including TRBV5-6, TRBV5-1 and TRBV20-1, were significantly more frequent in patients than controls. The multiple sclerosis patient group was slightly younger than the control group. Multiple sclerosis patients had significantly lower normalized Chao1 diversity than controls, a result that suggests substantial peripheral T-cell clonal expansion.

To demonstrate the VDJtools post-analysis software, the study profiled TCR beta repertoires from the peripheral blood of about 13 young patients with multiple sclerosis. The multiple sclerosis patients were children and adolescents between roughly 6 and 17 years of age. Libraries were built with PCR. The run used an Illumina HiSeq 2500. To reduce PCR and sequencing biases, unique molecular identifiers were built into the TCR beta cDNA libraries. Some 500,000 cDNA molecules were obtained per 1 to 10 million input T cells, so each molecule approximated one T cell. Patient libraries were prepared and sequenced with the same protocol used for the earlier healthy control dataset. Within a given batch, samples were prepared together, multiplexed and sequenced on the same HiSeq lane. Per the source publication's procedure: MIGEC was used to process the raw barcoded reads, and molecular identifier groups with only a single read were discarded before consensus assembly and CDR3 extraction. Clonotype tables were post-analysed with VDJtools, normalizing diversity by down-sampling all datasets to the smallest sample size. Repertoire overlap clustering matched CDR3 amino acid but not nucleotide sequences to correct batch-related cross-sample contamination. TCRdb cleaned the public reads at Q25 with fastp, built clones with MiXCR and kept in-frame beta chains. Entries are consolidated by CDR3 protein sequence, retaining the most common genes and DNA. TCRdb, not the authors, supplied the V and J calls. The sample table holds hundreds of thousands of distinct CDR3 sequences, of which roughly 50% were seen once. Roughly 4.4% of the sample is held by the ten biggest clonotypes.

The TCR was taken from a girl aged 5-17 years with multiple sclerosis. Recombination joined TRBV6-6 with TRBJ2-1; matching of 5 bases hints at TRBD1 as the D gene. Sequenced material: blood. The CDR3 reads as follows: CASSYSIGQGSYNEQFF. Read as DNA, the sequence is TGTGCCAGCAGTTACTCGATCGGGCAGGGCTCCTACAATGAGCAGTTCTTC.